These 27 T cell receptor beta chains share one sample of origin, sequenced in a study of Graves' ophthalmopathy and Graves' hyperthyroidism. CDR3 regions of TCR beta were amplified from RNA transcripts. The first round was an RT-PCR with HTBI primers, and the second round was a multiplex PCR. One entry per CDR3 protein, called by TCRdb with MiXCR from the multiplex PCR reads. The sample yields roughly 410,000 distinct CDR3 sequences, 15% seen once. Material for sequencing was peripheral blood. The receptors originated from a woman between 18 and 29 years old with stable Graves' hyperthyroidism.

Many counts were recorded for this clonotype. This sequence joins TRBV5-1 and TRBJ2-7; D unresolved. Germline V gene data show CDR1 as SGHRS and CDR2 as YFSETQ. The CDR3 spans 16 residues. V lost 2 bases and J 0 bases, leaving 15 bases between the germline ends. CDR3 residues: CASSFNQASRSYEQYF. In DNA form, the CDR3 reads TGCGCCAGCAGCTTCAACCAGGCAAGCCGCTCCTACGAGCAGTACTTC.

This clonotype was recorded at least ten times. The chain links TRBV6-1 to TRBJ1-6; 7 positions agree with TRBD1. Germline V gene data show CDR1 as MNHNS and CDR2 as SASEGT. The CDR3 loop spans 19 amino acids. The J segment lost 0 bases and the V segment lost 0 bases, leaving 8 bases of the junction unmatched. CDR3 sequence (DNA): TGTGCCAGCAGTGAAGCGGTGACAGGGAGGTCCTCCTATAATTCACCCCTCCACTTT. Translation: CASSEAVTGRSSYNSPLHF.

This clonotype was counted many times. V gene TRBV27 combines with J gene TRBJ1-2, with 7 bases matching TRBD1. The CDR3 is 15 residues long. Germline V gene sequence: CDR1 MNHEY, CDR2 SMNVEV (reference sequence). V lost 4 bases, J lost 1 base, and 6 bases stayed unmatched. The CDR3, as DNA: TGTGCCAGCAGTTCCGGAGACAGGGTTAACTATGGCTACACCTTC. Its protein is CASSSGDRVNYGYTF.

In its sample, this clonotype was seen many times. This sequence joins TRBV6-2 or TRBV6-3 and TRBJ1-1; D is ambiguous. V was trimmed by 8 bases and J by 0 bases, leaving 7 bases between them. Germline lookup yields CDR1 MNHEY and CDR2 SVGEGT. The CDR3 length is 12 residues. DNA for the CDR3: TGTGCCAGCCAGGACCTGAACACTGAAGCTTTCTTT. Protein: CASQDLNTEAFF.

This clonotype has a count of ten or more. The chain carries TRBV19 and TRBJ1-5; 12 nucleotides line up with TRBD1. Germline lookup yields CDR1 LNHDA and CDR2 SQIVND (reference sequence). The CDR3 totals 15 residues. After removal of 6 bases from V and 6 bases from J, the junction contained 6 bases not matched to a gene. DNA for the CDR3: TGTGCCAGTAGATCGGGGACAGGGGGCCGTCAGCCCCAGCATTTT. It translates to CASRSGTGGRQPQHF. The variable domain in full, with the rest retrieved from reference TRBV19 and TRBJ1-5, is DGGITQSPKYLFRKEGQNVTLSCEQNLNHDAMYWYRQDPGQGLRLIYYSQIVNDFQKGDIAEGYSVSREKKESFPLTVTSAQKNPTAFYLCASRSGTGGRQPQHFGDGTRLSIL.

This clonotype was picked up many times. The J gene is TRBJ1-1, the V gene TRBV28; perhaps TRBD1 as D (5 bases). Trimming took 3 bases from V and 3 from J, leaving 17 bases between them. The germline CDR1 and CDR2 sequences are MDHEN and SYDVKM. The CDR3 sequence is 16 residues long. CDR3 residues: CASSFVRGDIYTEAFF. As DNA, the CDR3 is TGTGCCAGCAGTTTCGTGAGGGGCGACATATACACTGAAGCTTTCTTT.

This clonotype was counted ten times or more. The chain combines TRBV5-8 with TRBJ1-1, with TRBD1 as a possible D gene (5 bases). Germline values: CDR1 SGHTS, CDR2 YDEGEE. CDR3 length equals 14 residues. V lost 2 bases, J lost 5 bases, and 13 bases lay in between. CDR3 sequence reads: CASSFPGARTEAFF. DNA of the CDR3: TGTGCCAGCAGCTTCCCTGGGGCAAGAACTGAAGCTTTCTTT.

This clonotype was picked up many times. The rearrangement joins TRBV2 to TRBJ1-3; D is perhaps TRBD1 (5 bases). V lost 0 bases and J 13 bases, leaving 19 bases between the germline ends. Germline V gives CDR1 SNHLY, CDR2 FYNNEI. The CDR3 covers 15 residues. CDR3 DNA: TGTGCCAGCAGTGAAGCGCTTGAGGGGCTGATGGGAATATATTTT. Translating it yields CASSEALEGLMGIYF.

The CDR3 protein is CASSLGQWLRYGYTF. The CDR3 DNA sequence: TGTGCCAGCAGCTTAGGCCAGTGGCTGCGCTATGGCTACACCTTC. The chain carries TRBV11-2 and TRBJ1-2; D is uncertain. Germline values: CDR1 SGHAT, CDR2 FQNNGV. The CDR3 length is 15 residues. V shed 1 base and J shed 4 bases, with 13 bases lying between them.

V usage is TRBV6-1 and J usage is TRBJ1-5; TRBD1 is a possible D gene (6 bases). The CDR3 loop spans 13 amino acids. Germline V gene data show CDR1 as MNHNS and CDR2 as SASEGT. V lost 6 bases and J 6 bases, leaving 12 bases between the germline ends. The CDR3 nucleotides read TGTGCCAGCAGGCCAGGGGTCGGTCAGCCCCAGCATTTT. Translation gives CASRPGVGQPQHF.

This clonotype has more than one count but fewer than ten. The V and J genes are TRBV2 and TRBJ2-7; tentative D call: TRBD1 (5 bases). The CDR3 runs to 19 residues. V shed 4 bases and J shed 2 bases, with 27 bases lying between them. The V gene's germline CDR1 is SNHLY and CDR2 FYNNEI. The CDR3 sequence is CASSGFSDAGALTTYEQYF. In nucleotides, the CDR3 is TGTGCCAGCAGTGGTTTTTCTGACGCTGGGGCGCTTACAACCTACGAGCAGTACTTC.

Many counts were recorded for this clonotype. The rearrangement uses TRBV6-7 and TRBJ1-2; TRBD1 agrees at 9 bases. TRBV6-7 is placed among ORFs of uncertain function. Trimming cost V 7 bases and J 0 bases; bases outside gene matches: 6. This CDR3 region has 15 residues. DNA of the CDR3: TGTGCCAGCAAGGACAGGGGCCGCTCTAACTATGGCTACACCTTC. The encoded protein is CASKDRGRSNYGYTF.

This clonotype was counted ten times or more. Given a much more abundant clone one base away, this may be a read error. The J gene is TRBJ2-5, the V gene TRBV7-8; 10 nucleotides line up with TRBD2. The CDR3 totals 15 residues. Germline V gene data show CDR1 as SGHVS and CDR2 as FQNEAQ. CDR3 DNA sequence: TGTGCCAGCAGTGTTATAGCGGGGGGTCAAGAGACCAAGTACTTC. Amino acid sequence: CASSVIAGGQETKYF. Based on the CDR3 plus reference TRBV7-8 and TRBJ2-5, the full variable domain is GAGVSQSPRYKVAKRGQDVALRCDPISGHVSLFWYQQALGQGPEFLTYFQNEAQLDKSGLPSDRFFAERPEGSVSTLKIQRTQQEDSAVYLCASSVIAGGQETKYFGPGTRLLVL.

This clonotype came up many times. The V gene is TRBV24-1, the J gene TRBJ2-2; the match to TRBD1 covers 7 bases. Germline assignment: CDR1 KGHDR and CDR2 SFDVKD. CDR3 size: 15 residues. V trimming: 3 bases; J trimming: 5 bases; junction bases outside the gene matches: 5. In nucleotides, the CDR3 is TGTGCCACCAGTGATACCGACAGGGAAACCGGGGAGCTGTTTTTT. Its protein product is CATSDTDRETGELFF.

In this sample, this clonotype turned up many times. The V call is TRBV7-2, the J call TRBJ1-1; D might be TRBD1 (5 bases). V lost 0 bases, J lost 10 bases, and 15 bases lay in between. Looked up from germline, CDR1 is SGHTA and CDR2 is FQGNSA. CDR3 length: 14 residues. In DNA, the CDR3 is TGTGCCAGCAGCTTAGCGCGGGACTTTAGGAGAGCTTTCTTT. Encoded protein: CASSLARDFRRAFF.

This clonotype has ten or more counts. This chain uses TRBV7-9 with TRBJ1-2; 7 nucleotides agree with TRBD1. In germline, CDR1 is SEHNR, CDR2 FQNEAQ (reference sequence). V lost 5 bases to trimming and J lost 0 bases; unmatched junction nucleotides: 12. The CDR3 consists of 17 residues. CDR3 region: CASSPQGPGQPNYGYTF. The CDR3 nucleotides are TGTGCCAGCAGCCCCCAAGGTCCGGGACAGCCTAACTATGGCTACACCTTC.

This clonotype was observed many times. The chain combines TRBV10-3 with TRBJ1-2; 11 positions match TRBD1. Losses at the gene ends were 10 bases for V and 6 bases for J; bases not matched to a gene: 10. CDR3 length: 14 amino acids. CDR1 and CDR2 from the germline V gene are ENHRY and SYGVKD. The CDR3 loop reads CATSLGQGVDGYTF. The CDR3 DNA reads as TGTGCCACAAGTTTGGGACAGGGGGTTGATGGCTACACCTTC.

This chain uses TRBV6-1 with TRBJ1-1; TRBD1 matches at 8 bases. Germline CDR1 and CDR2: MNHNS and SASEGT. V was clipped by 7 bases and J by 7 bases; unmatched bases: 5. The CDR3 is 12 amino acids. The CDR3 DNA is TGTGCCAGCACCGCTACAGGGGGTGAAGCTTTCTTT. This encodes CASTATGGEAFF.

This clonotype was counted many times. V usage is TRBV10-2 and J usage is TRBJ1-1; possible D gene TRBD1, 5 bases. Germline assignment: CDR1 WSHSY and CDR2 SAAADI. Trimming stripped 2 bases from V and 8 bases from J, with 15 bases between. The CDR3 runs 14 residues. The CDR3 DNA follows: TGCGCCAGCAGTGAGGATGGTAAGCGGGGCGAAGCTTTCTTT. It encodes CASSEDGKRGEAFF.

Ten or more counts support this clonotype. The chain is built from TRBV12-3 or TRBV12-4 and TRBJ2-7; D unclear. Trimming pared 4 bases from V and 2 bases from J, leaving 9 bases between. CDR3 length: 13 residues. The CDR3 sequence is CASSSVYTYEQYF. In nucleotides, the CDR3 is TGTGCCAGCAGTTCGGTCTATACCTACGAGCAGTACTTC.

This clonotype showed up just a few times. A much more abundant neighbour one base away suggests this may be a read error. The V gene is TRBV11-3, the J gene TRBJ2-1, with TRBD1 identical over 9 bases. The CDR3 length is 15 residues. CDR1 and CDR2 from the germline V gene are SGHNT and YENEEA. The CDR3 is CASSSRDRVAETKYF. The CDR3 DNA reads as TGTGCCAGCAGCAGCCGGGACAGGGTAGCGGAGACCAAGTACTTC.

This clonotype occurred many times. The CDR3 reads CASRYTGGTSTGELFF. CDR3 nucleotide sequence: TGTGCCAGCAGATATACAGGGGGCACATCAACCGGGGAGCTGTTTTTT. The chain employs TRBV7-9 and TRBJ2-2, with TRBD1 identical over 9 bases. The germline CDR1 and CDR2 sequences are SEHNR and FQNEAQ (reference sequence). Germline trimming cut 6 bases from V and 5 bases from J; bases unmatched to any gene: 10. CDR3 length: 16 amino acids.

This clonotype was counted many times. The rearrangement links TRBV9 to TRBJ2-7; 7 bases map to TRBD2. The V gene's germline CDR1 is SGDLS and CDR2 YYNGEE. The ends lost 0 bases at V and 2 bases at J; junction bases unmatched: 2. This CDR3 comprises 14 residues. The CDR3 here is CASSVGGGTYEQYF. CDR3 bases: TGTGCCAGCAGCGTAGGGGGGGGAACCTACGAGCAGTACTTC.

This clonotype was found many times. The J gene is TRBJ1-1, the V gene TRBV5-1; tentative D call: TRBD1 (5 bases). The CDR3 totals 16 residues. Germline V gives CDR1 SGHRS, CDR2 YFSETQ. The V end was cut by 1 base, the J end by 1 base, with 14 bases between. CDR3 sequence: CASSLNGGDWNTEAFF. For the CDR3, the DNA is TGCGCCAGCAGCTTGAACGGCGGGGACTGGAACACTGAAGCTTTCTTT.

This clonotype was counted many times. Here the CDR3 DNA reads TGTGCCAGCAGTCTCGGACAGAAGAACTATGGCTACACCTTC. This sequence encodes CASSLGQKNYGYTF. The rearrangement uses TRBV12-3 or TRBV12-4 and TRBJ1-2; TRBD1 might be the D (6 bases). The V end was cut by 5 bases, the J end by 2 bases, with 12 bases between. The CDR3 runs to 14 residues.

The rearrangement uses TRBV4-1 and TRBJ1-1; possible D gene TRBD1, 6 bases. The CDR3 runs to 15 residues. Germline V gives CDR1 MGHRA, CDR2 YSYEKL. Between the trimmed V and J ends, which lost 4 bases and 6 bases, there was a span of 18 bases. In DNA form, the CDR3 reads TGCGCCAGCAGCCTGGGTACTACAGGGACTGCTGAAGCTTTCTTT. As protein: CASSLGTTGTAEAFF.

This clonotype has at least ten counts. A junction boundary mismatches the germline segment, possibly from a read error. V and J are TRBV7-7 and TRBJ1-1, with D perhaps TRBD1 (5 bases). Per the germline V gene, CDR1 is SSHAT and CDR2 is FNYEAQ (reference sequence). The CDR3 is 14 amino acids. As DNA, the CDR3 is TGTGCTAGCAGCCCCATGGGGGGGAAGGCTGAAGCTTTCTTT. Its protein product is CASSPMGGKAEAFF.